The rows below give T cell receptor beta chains drawn from one sample of a study of cytomegalovirus exposure and HLA in healthy donors. Assay used: immunoSEQ multiplex PCR; TCRdb lists only in-frame clones, some missing. The sample gives approximately 140,000 clones, about three quarters of which show up once; roughly 14% is in the top ten. The source material was PBMCs. These receptors were collected from a human donor in good health. Each CDR3 is given with its conserved first and last residue. The D gene is left open where the match is weak. Only part of the rows carry a size: once, few, many, or a class if the clone is expanded.

V gene	J gene	D gene	clone size	CDR3 protein	CDR3 DNA
TRBV5-1	TRBJ2-1	NA	NA	CASTEWRLSYNEQFF	TGCGCCAGCACAGAGTGGCGGCTCTCCTACAATGAGCAGTTCTTC
TRBV7-3	TRBJ2-1	TRBD2	NA	CASSLTTGTSGPHNEQFF	TGTGCCAGCAGCCTCACAACCGGGACTAGCGGGCCCCACAATGAGCAGTTCTTC
TRBV19	TRBJ1-2	TRBD1	once	CASSQSRDSNYGYTF	TGTGCCAGTAGTCAGTCCCGGGACAGTAACTATGGCTACACCTTC
TRBV2	TRBJ2-3	TRBD2	NA	CASRLAGAYTSTDTQYF	TGTGCCAGCAGACTAGCGGGGGCCTACACATCCACAGATACGCAGTATTTT
TRBV29-1	TRBJ2-5	NA	NA	CSVGATETQYF	TGCAGCGTTGGGGCCACTGAGACCCAGTACTTC
TRBV7-8	TRBJ1-1	NA	few	CASSRWVRVNTEAFF	TGTGCCAGCAGCCGGTGGGTCAGGGTGAACACTGAAGCTTTCTTT
TRBV27	TRBJ1-2	NA	NA	CASSWGKTNYGYTF	TGTGCCAGCAGTTGGGGCAAAACTAACTATGGCTACACCTTC
TRBV2	TRBJ1-4	TRBD1	few	CASSERGLGGKLFF	TGTGCCAGCAGTGAGAGGGGGCTTGGAGGAAAACTGTTTTTT
TRBV14	TRBJ1-1	NA	NA	CASSPLRGGTEAFF	TGTGCCAGCAGCCCTCTCAGGGGTGGCACTGAAGCTTTCTTT
TRBV27	TRBJ2-7	TRBD1	NA	CASSFDRGREQYF	TGTGCCAGCAGTTTCGACAGGGGGCGCGAGCAGTACTTC
TRBV4-2	TRBJ1-4	NA	NA	CASSQDRRGGEKLFF	TGTGCCAGCAGCCAAGATCGCAGGGGAGGGGAAAAACTGTTTTTT
TRBV5-4	TRBJ2-7	TRBD2	NA	CASSLGSSGGSYEQYF	TGTGCCAGCAGCTTGGGCTCTAGCGGGGGGTCCTACGAGCAGTACTTC
TRBV19	TRBJ1-2	NA	once	CASSWGGEEYYGYTF	TGTGCCAGTAGTTGGGGAGGGGAGGAATACTATGGCTACACCTTC
TRBV4-1	TRBJ2-2	NA	NA	CASRHPGGVRTGELFF	TGCGCCAGCAGGCATCCCGGGGGAGTAAGGACCGGGGAGCTGTTTTTT
TRBV2	TRBJ1-1	TRBD1	few	CASRPQGTEAFF	TGTGCCAGCAGGCCACAGGGGACTGAAGCTTTCTTT
TRBV28	TRBJ1-5	TRBD1	few	CASSFYSLDRGENQPQHF	TGTGCCAGCAGTTTCTACTCCTTGGACAGGGGAGAAAATCAGCCCCAGCATTTT
TRBV6-5	TRBJ2-4	NA	NA	CASSWSVAKNIQYF	TGTGCCAGCAGTTGGTCGGTAGCCAAAAACATTCAGTACTTC
TRBV11-2	TRBJ2-2	TRBD1	few	CASSSGQGPGELFF	TGTGCCAGCAGCTCCGGACAGGGACCGGGGGAGCTGTTTTTT
TRBV18	TRBJ2-1	NA	NA	CASSPIPGNEQFF	TGTGCCAGCTCACCGATCCCGGGCAATGAGCAGTTCTTC
TRBV2	TRBJ2-3	TRBD2	NA	CASSSGGGIPQYF	TGTGCCAGCTCATCCGGGGGGGGCATCCCGCAGTATTTT
TRBV15	TRBJ2-3	TRBD2	NA	CATSRDLSSGRFTDTQYF	TGTGCCACCAGCAGAGATTTGTCTAGCGGGAGGTTCACAGATACGCAGTATTTT
TRBV4-1	TRBJ1-4	NA	NA	CASSQGMRDEKLFF	TGCGCCAGCAGCCAAGGTATGAGGGATGAAAAACTGTTTTTT
TRBV4-1	TRBJ2-3	TRBD2	NA	CASSHLGTSGRRADTQYF	TGCGCCAGCAGCCACCTCGGGACTAGCGGGAGGCGTGCAGATACGCAGTATTTT
TRBV7-8	TRBJ2-7	NA	NA	CASSFGGAYEQYF	TGTGCCAGCAGCTTCGGGGGAGCCTACGAGCAGTACTTC
TRBV5-1	TRBJ2-7	NA	NA	CASSSLDYEQYF	TGCGCCAGCAGCTCCCTAGACTACGAGCAGTACTTC
TRBV4-2	TRBJ2-3	TRBD2	NA	CASSQGGGRTDTQYF	TGTGCCAGCAGCCAAGGCGGGGGTCGCACAGATACGCAGTATTTT
TRBV28	TRBJ2-7	TRBD2	NA	CASSVLAEAREQYF	TGTGCCAGCAGTGTTCTAGCGGAAGCAAGGGAGCAGTACTTC
TRBV7-9	TRBJ2-3	TRBD2	NA	CASSLLAGIFEDTQYF	TGTGCCAGCAGCTTACTAGCGGGGATTTTCGAGGATACGCAGTATTTT
TRBV18	TRBJ2-4	NA	NA	CASSQGTGTKNIQYF	TGTGCCAGCTCCCAGGGGACGGGAACCAAAAACATTCAGTACTTC
TRBV18	TRBJ1-4	NA	NA	CASSPQGEKLFF	TGTGCCAGCTCACCCCAGGGGGAAAAACTGTTTTTT
TRBV13	TRBJ1-3	NA	NA	CASSLARRRGTLGNTIYF	TGTGCCAGCAGCTTAGCCCGTCGACGGGGAACTCTTGGAAACACCATATATTTT
TRBV4-1	TRBJ2-7	NA	NA	CASSQVGSYEQYF	TGCGCCAGCAGCCAAGTCGGTAGCTACGAGCAGTACTTC
TRBV5-1	TRBJ1-4	TRBD1	NA	CASSWQGQGAEKLFF	TGCGCCAGCAGCTGGCAGGGACAGGGGGCCGAAAAACTGTTTTTT
TRBV27	TRBJ2-3	NA	NA	CASSSRRGTDTQYF	TGTGCCAGCAGTTCCCGGAGGGGAACAGATACGCAGTATTTT
TRBV5-1	TRBJ1-1	NA	NA	CASSLDLQADGITEAFF	TGCGCCAGCAGCCTGGATCTCCAGGCCGACGGTATAACTGAAGCTTTCTTT
TRBV15	TRBJ2-3	NA	NA	CATSRDRVADTQYF	TGTGCCACCAGCAGAGATCGAGTCGCAGATACGCAGTATTTT
TRBV5-4	TRBJ1-1	NA	NA	CASSGPSQTEAFF	TGTGCCAGCAGCGGCCCGTCTCAAACTGAAGCTTTCTTT
TRBV4-1	TRBJ2-3	NA	NA	CASSPIVGTDTQYF	TGCGCCAGCAGCCCTATAGTGGGCACAGATACGCAGTATTTT
TRBV5-1	TRBJ1-2	TRBD1	few	CASSWGTVRDYGYTF	TGCGCCAGCAGCTGGGGGACAGTGAGAGACTATGGCTACACCTTC
TRBV4-1	TRBJ1-1	NA	NA	CASSQDRTTEAFF	TGCGCCAGCAGCCAAGACAGAACCACTGAAGCTTTCTTT
TRBV28	TRBJ2-2	NA	NA	CASSLDTGELFF	TGTGCCAGCAGTCTTGACACCGGGGAGCTGTTTTTT
TRBV29-1	TRBJ2-1	NA	NA	CSVATSYEQFF	TGCAGCGTCGCGACTAGTTATGAGCAGTTCTTC
TRBV5-1	TRBJ1-3	NA	few	CASSGGEYGNTIYF	TGCGCCAGCAGCGGAGGGGAGTACGGAAACACCATATATTTT
TRBV12-5	TRBJ1-1	NA	NA	CASGGGSTEAFF	TGTGCTAGTGGGGGGGGGAGCACTGAAGCTTTCTTT
TRBV11-3	TRBJ2-7	NA	NA	CASSRQNYYEQYF	TGTGCCAGCAGCCGACAGAACTACTACGAGCAGTACTTC
TRBV7-9	TRBJ1-3	NA	NA	CASSPPGNTIYF	TGTGCCAGCAGCCCTCCCGGAAACACCATATATTTT
TRBV25-1	TRBJ2-3	TRBD2	NA	CASSEATSGGKGTQYF	TGTGCCAGCAGTGAAGCGACTAGCGGGGGGAAGGGGACGCAGTATTTT
TRBV5-1	TRBJ2-3	NA	NA	CASSLGGGSSTDTQYF	TGCGCCAGCAGCTTGGGAGGTGGATCTAGCACAGATACGCAGTATTTT
TRBV5-4	TRBJ1-2	NA	NA	CASSAREVWGYTF	TGTGCCAGCAGCGCTCGGGAAGTTTGGGGCTACACCTTC
TRBV13	TRBJ2-1	TRBD2	few	CASSLIAGRDYNEQFF	TGTGCCAGCAGCCTCATAGCGGGACGAGACTATAATGAGCAGTTCTTC
TRBV5-4	TRBJ2-3	NA	NA	CASSSSTDTQYF	TGTGCCAGCAGCTCTAGCACAGATACGCAGTATTTT